The 11 T cell receptor beta chains below all came from one sample that was sequenced in a study of blood T cell repertoires in COVID-19. TCRdb keeps only in-frame clones here, not all; method: immunoSEQ multiplex PCR. The sample gives some 260,000 clones, approximately 79% of which show up once; 3% to 4% is in the top ten. Sequenced: peripheral blood. These receptors were obtained from a woman aged 40 to 50 with active or convalescent COVID-19.

This clone occurred a few times. Sequence at one end of the junction differs from germline and may be a read error. The chain combines TRBV30 with TRBJ1-1, with 7 bases matching TRBD1. This CDR3 has 11 residues. Germline values: CDR1 GTSNPN, CDR2 SVGIG (reference sequence). The CDR3 DNA reads as TGTGCCCGTTCTCAGGGGGGCTTTCGAGTCTTT. Translating gives CARSQGGFRVF.

This clone was recorded only once. The rearrangement joins TRBV15 to TRBJ2-7, with D maybe TRBD2 (5 bases). The CDR3 extends over 13 amino acids. Trimming shortened V by 1 base and J by 4 bases, and 8 bases separated the two germline ends. Germline CDR1 reads LNHNV; CDR2 reads YYDKDF (reference sequence). CDR3 coding DNA: TGTGCCACCAGCAGAGGGACGGGGTACGAGCAGTACGTC. It encodes CATSRGTGYEQYV.

The genes are TRBV7-8 and TRBJ1-1; D is perhaps TRBD1 (6 bases). V was pared by 9 bases and J by 1 base, with 18 bases between. This CDR3 has 15 residues. The germline V gene encodes CDR1 SGHVS and CDR2 FQNEAQ. The CDR3 region has the DNA TGTGCCAGTACCCCAGGGGTGGGCCCGAACACTGAAGCTTTCTTT. Protein product: CASTPGVGPNTEAFF.

The J gene is TRBJ1-5, the V gene TRBV21-1. TRBV21-1 is a pseudogene. The CDR3 is made up of 15 amino acids. This CDR3 reads CASSKPPGLNQPQHF. Written as DNA, the CDR3 is TGTGCCAGCAGCAAACCCCCGGGACTCAATCAGCCCCAGCATTTT.

In DNA, the CDR3 is TGTGCCAGCAGCCCAGGGGGTAGTGAGCAGTTCTTC. It codes for CASSPGGSEQFF. The V and J genes are TRBV5-4 and TRBJ2-1; TRBD1 aligns across 7 bases. V lost 4 bases to trimming and J lost 9 bases; unmatched junction nucleotides: 4. This CDR3 has 12 residues. Germline lookup yields CDR1 SGHNT and CDR2 YYREEE (reference sequence).

The V gene is TRBV5-5, the J gene TRBJ2-2; TRBD1 aligns across 8 bases. Germline V CDR1 and CDR2: SGHKS, YYEKEE (reference sequence). V lost 1 base to trimming and J lost 4 bases; unmatched junction nucleotides: 12. The CDR3 contains 18 residues. CDR3 sequence reads: CASSLIAVRRGPTGELFF. The CDR3 DNA is TGTGCCAGCAGCTTGATAGCGGTACGCAGGGGGCCCACCGGGGAGCTGTTTTTT.

This rearrangement joins TRBV13 to TRBJ2-5, with 7 bases identical to TRBD1. This CDR3 is 15 amino acids long. The germline V gene has CDR1 PRHDT and CDR2 FYEKMQ (reference sequence). Germline trimming cut 5 bases from V and 2 bases from J; bases unmatched to any gene: 8. CDR3 in DNA: TGTGCCAGCAGCCGACACAGGGGAGAACAAGAGACCCAGTACTTC. This sequence encodes CASSRHRGEQETQYF.

CDR3 in DNA: TGTGCTAGTGGTCAGGGTTCCACCGGGGAGCTGTTTTTT. Amino acids: CASGQGSTGELFF. The V gene is TRBV12-5, the J gene TRBJ2-2, with D tentatively TRBD1 (5 bases). This CDR3 is 13 amino acids long. CDR1 and CDR2 (germline): LGHNT, FRNRAP. Trimming pared 5 bases from V and 4 bases from J, leaving 8 bases between.

The V and J genes are TRBV7-9 and TRBJ2-2; 8 bases align to TRBD1. Looked up from germline, CDR1 is SEHNR and CDR2 is FQNEAQ (reference sequence). The trim removed 6 bases at V and 1 base at J, leaving 4 bases unmatched. The CDR3 covers 15 residues. This CDR3 reads CASRPGTGNTGELFF. The DNA for the CDR3 is TGTGCCAGCAGACCCGGGACAGGGAACACCGGGGAGCTGTTTTTT.

Only one count was recorded for this clone. The rearrangement joins TRBV27 to TRBJ1-1; TRBD1 aligns across 7 bases. The CDR3 is 12 residues long. Germline-derived CDR1 and CDR2 are MNHEY and SMNVEV (reference sequence). The V and J ends lost 5 bases and 8 bases, in that order; junction bases with no gene match: 5. The DNA for the CDR3 is TGTGCCAGCAGTCCGCCGACAGGGGAAGCTTTCTTT. Translated, it gives CASSPPTGEAFF.

The J gene is TRBJ1-4, the V gene TRBV29-1, with 7 nucleotides matching TRBD1. CDR3 length: 19 residues. Trimming cost V 4 bases and J 4 bases; bases outside gene matches: 21. Germline CDR1 SQVTM, CDR2 ANQGSEA. CDR3 region: CSVANKDNRGRGLNEKLFF. In nucleotides, the CDR3 is TGCAGCGTTGCTAATAAGGACAACAGGGGAAGGGGCCTTAATGAAAAACTGTTTTTT. Combining the CDR3 with reference TRBV29-1 and TRBJ1-4 gives the whole variable domain SAVISQKPSRDICQRGTSLTIQCQVDSQVTMMFWYRQQPGQSLTLIATANQGSEATYESGFVIDKFPISRPNLTFSTLTVSNMSPEDSSIYLCSVANKDNRGRGLNEKLFFGSGTQLSVL.